This TCR beta chain was sequenced for a study of cytomegalovirus exposure and HLA in healthy donors. V shed 2 bases and J shed 9 bases, with 8 bases lying between them. Germline values: CDR1 LNHNV, CDR2 YYDKDF (reference sequence). The CDR3 consists of 12 residues. Using immunoSEQ multiplex PCR, the repertoire was profiled, and TCRdb retains in-frame clones only, with some absent. There are approximately 270,000 clones in the sample; 85% to 90% occur only once, and roughly 0.4% lies in the top ten. Sequencing input: PBMCs. The chain has TRBV15 and TRBJ2-1; a weak D match, TRBD1 (5 bases). The TCR sequence derives from a woman aged 18-35 years in good health and CMV-seronegative. The CDR3 sequence is CATSRSDSEQFF. CDR3 nucleotides: TGTGCCACCAGCAGATCAGACAGTGAGCAGTTCTTC.